The 18 T cell receptor beta chains below were found in one sample sequenced in a study of blood T cell repertoires in COVID-19. Using immunoSEQ multiplex PCR, the repertoire was profiled, and TCRdb retains in-frame clones only, with some absent. Of around 150,000 clones listed, roughly 89% are singletons. The material sequenced was peripheral blood. Receptors originate from a woman in her 70s with COVID-19, enrolled during active disease.

A single count supports this clone. V is TRBV29-1 and J is TRBJ1-1; D gene ambiguous. Germline lookup yields CDR1 SQVTM and CDR2 ANQGSEA. The CDR3 spans 13 residues. V was shortened by 4 bases and J by 1 base, with 10 bases between the two germline ends. The CDR3 protein is CSVGSSGNTEAFF. The CDR3 DNA reads TGCAGCGTTGGGAGTTCGGGGAACACTGAAGCTTTCTTT.

V and J are TRBV9 and TRBJ1-6; D is uncertain. CDR1 is SGDLS and CDR2 is YYNGEE in the germline V gene. V shed 0 bases and J shed 7 bases, with 5 bases lying between them. The CDR3 runs 13 residues. For the CDR3, the DNA is TGTGCCAGCAGCGTAGGGCAGAATTCACCCCTCCACTTT. Protein sequence: CASSVGQNSPLHF.

This chain links TRBV20-1 with TRBJ1-6; 9 bases align to TRBD1. This CDR3 has 17 amino acids. From germline, CDR1 is DFQATT and CDR2 SNEGSKA (reference sequence). Trimming cost V 3 bases and J 8 bases; bases outside gene matches: 14. This CDR3 reads CSASGGDRVVSDSPLHF. CDR3 coding DNA: TGCAGTGCTAGTGGGGGGGACAGGGTGGTTTCTGATTCACCCCTCCACTTT.

In DNA form, the CDR3 reads TGTGCCAGCAGTTTCCGGACAGGGGGCGCCAACTATGGCTACACCTTC. Protein: CASSFRTGGANYGYTF. The chain recombines TRBV28 with TRBJ1-2; TRBD1 agrees at 11 bases. V shed 3 bases and J 2 bases; nucleotides not matched to a gene: 5. Per the germline V gene, CDR1 is MDHEN and CDR2 is SYDVKM. This CDR3 has 16 residues.

The V and J genes are TRBV5-1 and TRBJ2-1; 13 bases match TRBD2. Germline V gene sequence: CDR1 SGHRS, CDR2 YFSETQ. This CDR3 comprises 17 residues. J was trimmed by 7 bases and V by 0 bases; bases with no gene match: 7. CDR3 bases: TGCGCCAGCAGCTTGGCTCCACTAGCGGGGGGGCTTAATGAGCAGTTCTTC. Translation: CASSLAPLAGGLNEQFF. The entire variable domain, with the rest obtained from reference TRBV5-1 and TRBJ2-1, is as follows: KAGVTQTPRYLIKTRGQQVTLSCSPISGHRSVSWYQQTPGQGLQFLFEYFSETQRNKGNFPGRFSGRQFSNSRSEMNVSTLELGDSALYLCASSLAPLAGGLNEQFFGPGTRLTVL.

The V and J genes are TRBV15 and TRBJ2-3, with D maybe TRBD2 (7 bases). Between the trimmed V and J ends, which lost 4 bases and 6 bases, there was a span of 20 bases. Germline V gene data show CDR1 as LNHNV and CDR2 as YYDKDF (reference sequence). The CDR3 consists of 16 residues. DNA for the CDR3: TGTGCCACCAGCACTTTTAGTGGGGGGGCCCCCGATACGCAGTATTTT. Amino acids: CATSTFSGGAPDTQYF.

The V call is TRBV5-6, the J call TRBJ2-2; 7 nucleotides align to TRBD1. V shed 1 base and J 2 bases; nucleotides not matched to a gene: 14. Germline lookup yields CDR1 SGHDT and CDR2 YYEEEE. The CDR3 runs 19 residues. The CDR3: CASSLSLFYGTVNTGELFF. The CDR3 DNA reads TGTGCCAGCAGCTTGTCGCTTTTTTATGGGACAGTTAACACCGGGGAGCTGTTTTTT.

The CDR3 region is CASSPGQTLNTIYF. CDR3 in DNA: TGTGCCAGCTCACCGGGACAGACACTAAACACCATATATTTT. The chain combines TRBV18 with TRBJ1-3; TRBD1 matches 7 bases. In germline, CDR1 is KGHSH, CDR2 LQKENI. The V segment lost 3 bases and the J segment 6 bases; nucleotides outside the gene matches: 5. This CDR3 comprises 14 residues.

The chain is built from TRBV6-5 and TRBJ2-5, with D possibly being TRBD1 (5 bases). The CDR3 is 14 amino acids. V was trimmed by 7 bases and J by 5 bases, leaving 17 bases between them. Germline CDR1 and CDR2: MNHEY and SVGAGI. Here the CDR3 reads CASTTRGRVETQYF. CDR3 nucleotides: TGTGCCAGCACCACAAGGGGCAGGGTGGAGACCCAGTACTTC.

The chain has TRBV5-1 and TRBJ1-6; the match to TRBD1 covers 8 bases. This CDR3 contains 15 residues. The ends lost 4 bases at V and 9 bases at J; junction bases unmatched: 9. Germline V lookup: CDR1 SGHRS, CDR2 YFSETQ. The DNA for the CDR3 is TGCGCCAGCAGCCCCGGACAGGGTAAAGCTTCACCCCTCCACTTT. Its protein is CASSPGQGKASPLHF.

This sequence joins TRBV24-1 and TRBJ2-5; the match to TRBD1 covers 8 bases. The CDR3 has 13 amino acids. The V and J ends lost 4 bases and 5 bases, in that order; junction bases with no gene match: 2. The V gene's germline CDR1 is KGHDR and CDR2 SFDVKD. CDR3 loop: CATSEYRGETQYF. The CDR3 region has the DNA TGTGCCACCAGTGAGTACAGGGGGGAGACCCAGTACTTC.

The chain employs TRBV7-2 and TRBJ2-1; 10 bases are a match to TRBD1. Germline loops: CDR1 SGHTA, CDR2 FQGNSA. Trimming took 1 base from V and 4 from J; bases not matched to a gene: 1. The CDR3 has 15 amino acids. Here the CDR3 reads CASSLGGQGYNEQFF. The CDR3 DNA follows: TGTGCCAGCAGCTTAGGGGGACAGGGGTACAATGAGCAGTTCTTC.

As to this clone: This same CDR3 is encoded by further DNA sequences in the sample. This chain uses TRBV15 with TRBJ2-1, with 10 bases matching TRBD2. CDR1 is LNHNV, CDR2 YYDKDF, per germline (reference sequence). With 1 base clipped from V and 5 bases from J, the junction kept 8 bases outside the gene matches. This CDR3 has 17 amino acids. The CDR3, as DNA: TGTGCCACCAGCAGAGGTCGGCTAGCGGGGGCGAACAATGAGCAGTTCTTC. Translated, it gives CATSRGRLAGANNEQFF. Drawing the rest from reference TRBV15 and TRBJ2-1, the complete variable domain is DAMVIQNPRYQVTQFGKPVTLSCSQTLNHNVMYWYQQKSSQAPKLLFHYYDKDFNNEADTPDNFQSRRPNTSFCFLDIRSPGLGDTAMYLCATSRGRLAGANNEQFFGPGTRLTVL.

The V gene is TRBV10-2, the J gene TRBJ2-7, with D possibly being TRBD2 (6 bases). Between the trimmed V and J ends, which lost 2 bases and 2 bases, there was a span of 10 bases. This CDR3 has 14 amino acids. Per germline, CDR1 WSHSY and CDR2 SAAADI. The CDR3 here is CASSEGTPPYEQYF. Written as DNA, the CDR3 is TGCGCCAGCAGTGAGGGGACTCCACCCTACGAGCAGTACTTC.

J is TRBJ2-1 and V is TRBV27; maybe TRBD2 (7 bases). Germline assignment: CDR1 MNHEY and CDR2 SMNVEV (reference sequence). V was shortened by 6 bases and J by 4 bases, with 16 bases between the two germline ends. There are 15 residues in the CDR3. The DNA of the CDR3 is TGTGCCAGCAGGGAGATAGGGGGGGGGTACAATGAGCAGTTCTTC. Translating it yields CASREIGGGYNEQFF.

The chain joins TRBV5-1 to TRBJ1-1, with TRBD1 matching over 10 bases. The germline V gene encodes CDR1 SGHRS and CDR2 YFSETQ. The CDR3 covers 15 residues. J gave up 1 base and V 4 bases, and 4 bases lay outside the gene matches. The CDR3 here is CASSRTGGSNTEAFF. DNA for the CDR3: TGCGCCAGCAGCAGGACAGGGGGATCGAACACTGAAGCTTTCTTT. Based on the CDR3 plus reference TRBV5-1 and TRBJ1-1, the full variable domain is KAGVTQTPRYLIKTRGQQVTLSCSPISGHRSVSWYQQTPGQGLQFLFEYFSETQRNKGNFPGRFSGRQFSNSRSEMNVSTLELGDSALYLCASSRTGGSNTEAFFGQGTRLTVV.

The chain joins TRBV5-1 to TRBJ1-4, with 10 bases that match TRBD1. Germline-derived CDR1 and CDR2 are SGHRS and YFSETQ. The CDR3 is 13 amino acids. V trimming: 3 bases; J trimming: 8 bases; junction bases outside the gene matches: 1. CDR3 protein: CASSSTGGEKLFF. The CDR3 DNA reads as TGCGCCAGCAGCTCGACAGGGGGCGAAAAACTGTTTTTT.

This chain connects TRBV28 to TRBJ2-7; 7 nucleotides line up with TRBD1. The germline CDR1 and CDR2 sequences are MDHEN and SYDVKM. V shed 6 bases, J shed 5 bases, and the junction held 7 bases outside the gene matches. This CDR3 is 13 amino acids long. CDR3 residues: CASRGQAPNEQYF. CDR3 nucleotides: TGTGCCAGCAGAGGACAGGCCCCCAACGAGCAGTACTTC.